Reported below is one T cell receptor (beta chain). Its antigen is still unknown. Thymus specimens were resections from corrective heart surgery. The CDR3 has 15 amino acids. Looked up from germline, CDR1 is KGHSH and CDR2 is LQKENI. Losses at the gene ends were 3 bases for V and 1 base for J; bases not matched to a gene: 3. These data belong to a study of human thymus T cells. Study outcomes and limitations: The authors found apparently biased V and J gene usage in thymic and blood repertoires.

Measured with immunoSEQ multiplex PCR; TCRdb has only the in-frame clones, and not every one. The table has tens of thousands of clones, about 95% seen once. The chain is built from TRBV18 and TRBJ2-7, with TRBD2 identical over 10 bases. Specimen: thymus tissue. The source is a girl less than two years old with a congenital heart defect but otherwise immunologically healthy. CDR3 amino acids: CASSPALAGSYEQYF. The CDR3 region has the DNA TGTGCCAGCTCACCGGCACTAGCGGGATCCTACGAGCAGTACTTC.